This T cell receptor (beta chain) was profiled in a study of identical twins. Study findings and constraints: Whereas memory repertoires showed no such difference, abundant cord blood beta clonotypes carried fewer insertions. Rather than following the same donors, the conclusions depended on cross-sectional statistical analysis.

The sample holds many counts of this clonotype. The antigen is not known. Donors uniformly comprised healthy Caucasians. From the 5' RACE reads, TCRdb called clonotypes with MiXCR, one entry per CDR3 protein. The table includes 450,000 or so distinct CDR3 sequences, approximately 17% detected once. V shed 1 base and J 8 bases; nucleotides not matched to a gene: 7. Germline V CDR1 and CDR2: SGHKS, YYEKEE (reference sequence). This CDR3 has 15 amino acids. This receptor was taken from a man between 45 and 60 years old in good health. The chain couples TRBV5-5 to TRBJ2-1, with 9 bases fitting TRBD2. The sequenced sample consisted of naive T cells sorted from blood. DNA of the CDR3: TGTGCCAGCAGCTTGACGCCTAGCGGGGTCGATGAGCAGTTCTTC. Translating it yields CASSLTPSGVDEQFF.